A selection of T cell receptor beta chains follows, all from one sample in a study of lymphopenia after photon versus proton radiotherapy. The assay was immunoSEQ multiplex PCR, and TCRdb's table has in-frame clones only and misses some. The sample lists around 150,000 clones, 88% seen once, with approximately 4.6% in the top ten. Sequences were derived from peripheral blood, sampled from a patient treated with photon-based radiotherapy. The origin of the receptors is a man aged 45-60 years with gastric cancer. CDR3s include the opening cysteine and the closing phenylalanine or tryptophan. Each record gives: D gene, V gene, J gene, clone size, CDR3 protein, CDR3 DNA. The D gene is left open where the match is weak. Part of the rows lack a size; the others show once, few, many or a class for expanded clones.

d_call: -
v_call: TRBV4-1
j_call: TRBJ1-2
clone_size: -
cdr3_aa: CASSQVRANYGYTF
cdr3_nt: TGCGCCAGCAGCCAAGTCAGGGCAAACTATGGCTACACCTTC

d_call: -
v_call: TRBV28
j_call: TRBJ2-6
clone_size: -
cdr3_aa: CASSPVGTWDEGANVLTF
cdr3_nt: TGTGCCAGCAGTCCGGTTGGGACATGGGATGAGGGGGCCAACGTCCTGACTTTC

d_call: -
v_call: TRBV30
j_call: TRBJ1-4
clone_size: once
cdr3_aa: CAWSGATGAVNEKLFF
cdr3_nt: TGTGCCTGGAGTGGCGCCACCGGGGCCGTTAATGAAAAACTGTTTTTT

d_call: -
v_call: TRBV6-4
j_call: TRBJ2-2
clone_size: -
cdr3_aa: CASSTTGGTGELFF
cdr3_nt: TGTGCCAGCAGTACGACAGGAGGTACCGGGGAGCTGTTTTTT

d_call: -
v_call: TRBV6-5
j_call: TRBJ2-3
clone_size: -
cdr3_aa: CASTGRGGGTDTQYF
cdr3_nt: TGTGCCAGCACAGGACGGGGCGGCGGGACAGATACGCAGTATTTT

d_call: -
v_call: TRBV30
j_call: TRBJ2-7
clone_size: -
cdr3_aa: CACTPTVTYEQYF
cdr3_nt: TGTGCCTGCACTCCGACAGTTACCTACGAGCAGTACTTC

d_call: -
v_call: TRBV25-1
j_call: TRBJ2-1
clone_size: -
cdr3_aa: CASSESGSRLYNEQFF
cdr3_nt: TGTGCCAGCAGTGAATCGGGGTCGCGCCTCTACAATGAGCAGTTCTTC

d_call: -
v_call: TRBV18
j_call: TRBJ2-1
clone_size: -
cdr3_aa: CASSPSSYNEQFF
cdr3_nt: TGTGCCAGCTCACCTAGCTCCTACAATGAGCAGTTCTTC

d_call: TRBD1
v_call: TRBV19
j_call: TRBJ2-2
clone_size: -
cdr3_aa: CASSISQGASGELFF
cdr3_nt: TGTGCCAGTAGTATATCACAGGGGGCGTCCGGGGAGCTGTTTTTT

d_call: -
v_call: TRBV5-1
j_call: TRBJ2-7
clone_size: -
cdr3_aa: CASSLLSQALLNEQYF
cdr3_nt: TGCGCCAGCAGCTTGTTATCTCAGGCTCTGCTGAACGAGCAGTACTTC

d_call: TRBD1
v_call: TRBV7-2
j_call: TRBJ2-1
clone_size: -
cdr3_aa: CASSLGQVFYNEQFF
cdr3_nt: TGTGCCAGCAGCCTGGGACAGGTTTTTTACAATGAGCAGTTCTTC

d_call: -
v_call: TRBV4-1
j_call: TRBJ1-5
clone_size: few
cdr3_aa: CASSQGQGNQPQHF
cdr3_nt: TGCGCCAGCAGCCAAGGGCAGGGCAATCAGCCCCAGCATTTT

d_call: TRBD2
v_call: TRBV28
j_call: TRBJ2-7
clone_size: -
cdr3_aa: CASSLSGRDLEQYF
cdr3_nt: TGTGCCAGCAGCCTTAGCGGGAGGGACCTCGAGCAGTACTTC

d_call: -
v_call: TRBV5-1
j_call: TRBJ2-5
clone_size: -
cdr3_aa: CASSIGIGLQETQYF
cdr3_nt: TGCGCCAGCAGCATTGGTATCGGTCTCCAAGAGACCCAGTACTTC

d_call: TRBD1
v_call: TRBV9
j_call: TRBJ1-4
clone_size: once
cdr3_aa: CASSPGTGEEKLFF
cdr3_nt: TGTGCCAGCAGCCCCGGGACAGGGGAGGAAAAACTGTTTTTT

d_call: TRBD1
v_call: TRBV5-8
j_call: TRBJ1-2
clone_size: few
cdr3_aa: CASSLDRVYGYTF
cdr3_nt: TGTGCCAGCAGCTTAGACAGGGTCTATGGCTACACCTTC

d_call: -
v_call: TRBV6-6
j_call: TRBJ2-7
clone_size: -
cdr3_aa: CASSYQTDYEQYF
cdr3_nt: TGTGCCAGCAGTTACCAGACAGATTACGAGCAGTACTTC

d_call: -
v_call: TRBV7-9
j_call: TRBJ2-2
clone_size: -
cdr3_aa: CASSYVTGGELFF
cdr3_nt: TGTGCCAGCAGCTACGTCACGGGCGGGGAGCTGTTTTTT

d_call: -
v_call: TRBV6-5
j_call: TRBJ1-1
clone_size: -
cdr3_aa: CASSYSRDGNLKAFF
cdr3_nt: TGTGCCAGCAGTTACAGCCGGGACGGAAACCTTAAAGCTTTCTTT

d_call: -
v_call: TRBV7-9
j_call: TRBJ1-1
clone_size: -
cdr3_aa: CASSQSNTEAFF
cdr3_nt: TGTGCCAGCAGCCAAAGTAACACTGAAGCTTTCTTT

d_call: TRBD1
v_call: TRBV4-1
j_call: TRBJ1-4
clone_size: -
cdr3_aa: CASSRAGTGGEKLFF
cdr3_nt: TGCGCCAGCAGTCGAGCCGGGACAGGCGGTGAAAAACTGTTTTTT

d_call: TRBD1
v_call: TRBV4-2
j_call: TRBJ2-7
clone_size: -
cdr3_aa: CASSREEETGGEQYF
cdr3_nt: TGTGCCAGCAGCCGGGAAGAGGAGACAGGGGGCGAGCAGTACTTC

d_call: -
v_call: TRBV25-1
j_call: TRBJ2-7
clone_size: once
cdr3_aa: CATGHRVGFSGHYEQYF
cdr3_nt: TGTGCCACCGGTCACAGAGTGGGGTTTAGCGGACACTACGAGCAGTACTTC

d_call: -
v_call: TRBV9
j_call: TRBJ2-3
clone_size: -
cdr3_aa: CASSSTDTQYF
cdr3_nt: TGTGCCAGCAGCTCAACAGATACGCAGTATTTT

d_call: -
v_call: TRBV28
j_call: TRBJ1-4
clone_size: -
cdr3_aa: CASSGAANEKLFF
cdr3_nt: TGTGCCAGCAGTGGGGCGGCTAATGAAAAACTGTTTTTT

d_call: TRBD1
v_call: TRBV4-2
j_call: TRBJ1-2
clone_size: -
cdr3_aa: CASSQDPGQGYGYTF
cdr3_nt: TGTGCCAGCAGCCAAGATCCGGGACAGGGCTATGGCTACACCTTC